Sequencing of this T cell receptor beta chain was carried out in a study of beta chain features in type 1 diabetes. Findings of the study overall: In every one of the four CD4+ subsets, TCRB CDR3s were moderately but significantly shorter in Type 1 diabetes patients.

The sample holds a few counts of this clone. What it recognizes is unknown. The CDR3 extends over 15 amino acids. From germline, CDR1 is MDHEN and CDR2 SYDVKM. Trimming shortened V by 1 base and J by 8 bases, and 14 bases separated the two germline ends. Expressed TCRB transcripts were sequenced because the entire RNA isolate underwent reverse transcription. Sequenced by immunoSEQ multiplex PCR; TCRdb stores in-frame clones only, minus some. The sample consists of 310,000 or so clones, about a tenth of them appearing once. Sequenced: central memory CD4+ T cells from blood. The chain combines TRBV28 with TRBJ1-4; no reliable D call. The clonotype comes from a man younger than 45 with type 1 diabetes. CDR3 nucleotides: TGTGCCAGCAGTTTATCCGGCTCCCCAGCGGAAAAACTGTTTTTT. Its protein is CASSLSGSPAEKLFF.